This T cell receptor beta chain was captured by sequencing in a study of siplizumab effects on memory and regulatory T cells. Study-level points and caveats: The average Treg-derived proportion among mappable alloreactive CD4+ clones was about 70% with siplizumab versus under 35% in controls.

Only in-frame clones appear in the TCRdb table, and some are missing; sequencing was by immunoSEQ multiplex PCR. Of some 97,000 clones listed, 92% were seen once; the top ten hold 0.55% to 0.95%. A note on this clone: Its cognate antigen is unknown.

V gave up 7 bases and J gave up 7 bases, with 16 bases separating them. In germline, CDR1 is WNHNN, CDR2 SYGVQD (reference sequence). The CDR3 length is 14 residues. The source is a human donor in good health. The sample consisted of Tregs sorted from blood. V usage is TRBV10-1 and J usage is TRBJ2-2; D assignment may be TRBD1 or TRBD2 (5 bases each). The DNA of the CDR3 is TGCGCCAGCATGGAAGGTTGGGGGTACGGGGAGCTGTTTTTT. Translated, it gives CASMEGWGYGELFF.